This T cell receptor beta chain was sequenced during a study of glioma-infiltrating T cells after dendritic cell vaccination. In the study overall: The vaccine used monocyte-derived dendritic cells pulsed overnight with autologous tumor lysate. General study results and limits: Survival was not directly related to TCR clonality in these patients.

Trimming removed 9 bases from V and 1 base from J; junction bases left unmatched: 8. The CDR3 runs to 14 residues. The germline gives CDR1 SGHRS, CDR2 YFSETQ. The time point: after dendritic cell vaccination, including at tumor progression/relapse. As for this clone: Antigen unknown.

The PCR used 60 V beta and 13 J beta primers. Here immunoSEQ multiplex PCR was the method, and the copy in TCRdb shows in-frame clones only, minus some. Of over 90,000 clones in the sample, 80% were seen once. The J gene is TRBJ1-2, the V gene TRBV5-1, with 8 bases fitting TRBD1. The TCR was taken from a human donor with glioblastoma. This material consisted of blood, taken after dendritic cell vaccination. The CDR3 here is CATGAGGFNYGYTF. DNA for the CDR3: TGCGCCACCGGAGCAGGGGGCTTTAACTATGGCTACACCTTC.